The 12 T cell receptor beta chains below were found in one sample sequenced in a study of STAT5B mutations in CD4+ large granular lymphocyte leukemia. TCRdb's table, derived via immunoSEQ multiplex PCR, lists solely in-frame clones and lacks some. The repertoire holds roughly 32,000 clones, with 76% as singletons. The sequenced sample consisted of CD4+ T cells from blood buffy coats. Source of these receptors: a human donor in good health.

The CDR3 spells CASSKSGTSGGGNEQFF. The CDR3 nucleotides are TGTGCCAGCAGCAAAAGCGGGACTAGCGGGGGGGGCAATGAGCAGTTCTTC. The rearrangement uses TRBV21-1 and TRBJ2-1; TRBD2, the table's D call, was not compared with the DNA. TRBV21-1 is assigned pseudogene status. The CDR3 is made up of 17 amino acids.

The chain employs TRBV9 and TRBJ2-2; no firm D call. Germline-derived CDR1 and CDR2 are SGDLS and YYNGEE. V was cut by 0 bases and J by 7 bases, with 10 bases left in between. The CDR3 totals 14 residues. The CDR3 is CASSVETIGGELFF. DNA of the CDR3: TGTGCCAGCAGCGTAGAAACGATCGGCGGGGAGCTGTTTTTT.

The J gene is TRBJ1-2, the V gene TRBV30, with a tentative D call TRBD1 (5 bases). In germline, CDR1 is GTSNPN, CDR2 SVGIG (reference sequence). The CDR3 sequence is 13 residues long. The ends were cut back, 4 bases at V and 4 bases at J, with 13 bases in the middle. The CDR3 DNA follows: TGTGCCTGGACCCCGGCGGGGGGCTATGGCTACACCTTC. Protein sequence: CAWTPAGGYGYTF. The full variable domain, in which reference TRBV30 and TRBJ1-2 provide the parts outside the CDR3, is SQTIHQWPATLVQPVGSPLSLECTVEGTSNPNLYWYRQAAGRGLQLLFYSVGIGQISSEVPQNLSASRPQDRQFILSSKKLLLSDSGFYLCAWTPAGGYGYTFGSGTRLTVV.

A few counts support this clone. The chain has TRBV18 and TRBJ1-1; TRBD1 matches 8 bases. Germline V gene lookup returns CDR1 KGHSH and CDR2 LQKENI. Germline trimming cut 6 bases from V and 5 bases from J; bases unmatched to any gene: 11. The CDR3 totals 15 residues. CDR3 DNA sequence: TGTGCCAGCTCCCCGCGTCAGGGGGCTAAGACTGAAGCTTTCTTT. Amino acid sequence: CASSPRQGAKTEAFF.

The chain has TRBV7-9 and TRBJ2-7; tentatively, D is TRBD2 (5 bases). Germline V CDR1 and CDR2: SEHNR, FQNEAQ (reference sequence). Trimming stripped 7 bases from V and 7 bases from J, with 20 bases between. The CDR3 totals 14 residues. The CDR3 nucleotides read TGTGCCAGCATCACGAGCTCCCTCCCGGGGGAGCAGTACTTC. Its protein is CASITSSLPGEQYF. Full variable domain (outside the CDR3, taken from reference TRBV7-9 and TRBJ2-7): DTGVSQNPRHKITKRGQNVTFRCDPISEHNRLYWYRQTLGQGPEFLTYFQNEAQLEKSRLLSDRFSAERPKGSFSTLEIQRTEQGDSAMYLCASITSSLPGEQYFGPGTRLTVT.

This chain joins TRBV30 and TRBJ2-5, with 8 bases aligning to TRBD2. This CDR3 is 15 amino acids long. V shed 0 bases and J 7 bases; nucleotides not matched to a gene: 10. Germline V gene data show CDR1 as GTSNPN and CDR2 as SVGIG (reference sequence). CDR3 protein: CAWSVGLAGPGTQYF. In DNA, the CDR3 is TGTGCCTGGAGTGTAGGCCTAGCGGGCCCGGGGACCCAGTACTTC.

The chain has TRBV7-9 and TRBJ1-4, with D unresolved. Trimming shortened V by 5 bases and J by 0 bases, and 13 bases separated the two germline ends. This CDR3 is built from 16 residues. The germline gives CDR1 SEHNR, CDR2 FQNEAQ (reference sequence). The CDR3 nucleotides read TGTGCCAGCAGCACAAGAATGGGTGCAACTAATGAAAAACTGTTTTTT. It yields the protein CASSTRMGATNEKLFF.

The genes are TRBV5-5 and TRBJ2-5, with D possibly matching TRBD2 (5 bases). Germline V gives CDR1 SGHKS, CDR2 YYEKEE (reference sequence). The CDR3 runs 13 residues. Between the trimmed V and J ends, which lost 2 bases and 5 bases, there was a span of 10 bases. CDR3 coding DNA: TGTGCCAGCAGCTTTGGTCCGGGGGAGACCCAGTACTTC. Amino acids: CASSFGPGETQYF.

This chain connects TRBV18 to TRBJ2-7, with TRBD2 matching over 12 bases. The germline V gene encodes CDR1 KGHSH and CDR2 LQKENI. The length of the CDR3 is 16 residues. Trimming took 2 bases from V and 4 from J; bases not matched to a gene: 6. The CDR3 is CASSPRGLAGGYEQYF. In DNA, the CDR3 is TGTGCCAGCTCACCAAGAGGGCTAGCGGGAGGGTACGAGCAGTACTTC.

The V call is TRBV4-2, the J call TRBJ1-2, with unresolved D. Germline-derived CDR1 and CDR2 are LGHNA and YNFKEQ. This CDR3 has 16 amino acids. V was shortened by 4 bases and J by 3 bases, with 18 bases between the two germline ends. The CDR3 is CASSPLGGNSHYGYTF. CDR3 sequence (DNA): TGTGCCAGCAGCCCCCTCGGTGGCAACTCTCACTATGGCTACACCTTC.

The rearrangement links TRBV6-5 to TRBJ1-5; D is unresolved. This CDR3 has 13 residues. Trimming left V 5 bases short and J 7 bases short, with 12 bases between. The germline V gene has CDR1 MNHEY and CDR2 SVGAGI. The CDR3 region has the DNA TGTGCCAGCAGTAGAACCCTATGGCAGCCCCAGCATTTT. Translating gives CASSRTLWQPQHF.

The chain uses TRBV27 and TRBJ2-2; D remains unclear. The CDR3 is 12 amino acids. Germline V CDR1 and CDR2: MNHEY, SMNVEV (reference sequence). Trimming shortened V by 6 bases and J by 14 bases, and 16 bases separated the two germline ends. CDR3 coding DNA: TGTGCCAGCAGAATTCCGTGGGGTGGACTGTTTTTT. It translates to CASRIPWGGLFF.